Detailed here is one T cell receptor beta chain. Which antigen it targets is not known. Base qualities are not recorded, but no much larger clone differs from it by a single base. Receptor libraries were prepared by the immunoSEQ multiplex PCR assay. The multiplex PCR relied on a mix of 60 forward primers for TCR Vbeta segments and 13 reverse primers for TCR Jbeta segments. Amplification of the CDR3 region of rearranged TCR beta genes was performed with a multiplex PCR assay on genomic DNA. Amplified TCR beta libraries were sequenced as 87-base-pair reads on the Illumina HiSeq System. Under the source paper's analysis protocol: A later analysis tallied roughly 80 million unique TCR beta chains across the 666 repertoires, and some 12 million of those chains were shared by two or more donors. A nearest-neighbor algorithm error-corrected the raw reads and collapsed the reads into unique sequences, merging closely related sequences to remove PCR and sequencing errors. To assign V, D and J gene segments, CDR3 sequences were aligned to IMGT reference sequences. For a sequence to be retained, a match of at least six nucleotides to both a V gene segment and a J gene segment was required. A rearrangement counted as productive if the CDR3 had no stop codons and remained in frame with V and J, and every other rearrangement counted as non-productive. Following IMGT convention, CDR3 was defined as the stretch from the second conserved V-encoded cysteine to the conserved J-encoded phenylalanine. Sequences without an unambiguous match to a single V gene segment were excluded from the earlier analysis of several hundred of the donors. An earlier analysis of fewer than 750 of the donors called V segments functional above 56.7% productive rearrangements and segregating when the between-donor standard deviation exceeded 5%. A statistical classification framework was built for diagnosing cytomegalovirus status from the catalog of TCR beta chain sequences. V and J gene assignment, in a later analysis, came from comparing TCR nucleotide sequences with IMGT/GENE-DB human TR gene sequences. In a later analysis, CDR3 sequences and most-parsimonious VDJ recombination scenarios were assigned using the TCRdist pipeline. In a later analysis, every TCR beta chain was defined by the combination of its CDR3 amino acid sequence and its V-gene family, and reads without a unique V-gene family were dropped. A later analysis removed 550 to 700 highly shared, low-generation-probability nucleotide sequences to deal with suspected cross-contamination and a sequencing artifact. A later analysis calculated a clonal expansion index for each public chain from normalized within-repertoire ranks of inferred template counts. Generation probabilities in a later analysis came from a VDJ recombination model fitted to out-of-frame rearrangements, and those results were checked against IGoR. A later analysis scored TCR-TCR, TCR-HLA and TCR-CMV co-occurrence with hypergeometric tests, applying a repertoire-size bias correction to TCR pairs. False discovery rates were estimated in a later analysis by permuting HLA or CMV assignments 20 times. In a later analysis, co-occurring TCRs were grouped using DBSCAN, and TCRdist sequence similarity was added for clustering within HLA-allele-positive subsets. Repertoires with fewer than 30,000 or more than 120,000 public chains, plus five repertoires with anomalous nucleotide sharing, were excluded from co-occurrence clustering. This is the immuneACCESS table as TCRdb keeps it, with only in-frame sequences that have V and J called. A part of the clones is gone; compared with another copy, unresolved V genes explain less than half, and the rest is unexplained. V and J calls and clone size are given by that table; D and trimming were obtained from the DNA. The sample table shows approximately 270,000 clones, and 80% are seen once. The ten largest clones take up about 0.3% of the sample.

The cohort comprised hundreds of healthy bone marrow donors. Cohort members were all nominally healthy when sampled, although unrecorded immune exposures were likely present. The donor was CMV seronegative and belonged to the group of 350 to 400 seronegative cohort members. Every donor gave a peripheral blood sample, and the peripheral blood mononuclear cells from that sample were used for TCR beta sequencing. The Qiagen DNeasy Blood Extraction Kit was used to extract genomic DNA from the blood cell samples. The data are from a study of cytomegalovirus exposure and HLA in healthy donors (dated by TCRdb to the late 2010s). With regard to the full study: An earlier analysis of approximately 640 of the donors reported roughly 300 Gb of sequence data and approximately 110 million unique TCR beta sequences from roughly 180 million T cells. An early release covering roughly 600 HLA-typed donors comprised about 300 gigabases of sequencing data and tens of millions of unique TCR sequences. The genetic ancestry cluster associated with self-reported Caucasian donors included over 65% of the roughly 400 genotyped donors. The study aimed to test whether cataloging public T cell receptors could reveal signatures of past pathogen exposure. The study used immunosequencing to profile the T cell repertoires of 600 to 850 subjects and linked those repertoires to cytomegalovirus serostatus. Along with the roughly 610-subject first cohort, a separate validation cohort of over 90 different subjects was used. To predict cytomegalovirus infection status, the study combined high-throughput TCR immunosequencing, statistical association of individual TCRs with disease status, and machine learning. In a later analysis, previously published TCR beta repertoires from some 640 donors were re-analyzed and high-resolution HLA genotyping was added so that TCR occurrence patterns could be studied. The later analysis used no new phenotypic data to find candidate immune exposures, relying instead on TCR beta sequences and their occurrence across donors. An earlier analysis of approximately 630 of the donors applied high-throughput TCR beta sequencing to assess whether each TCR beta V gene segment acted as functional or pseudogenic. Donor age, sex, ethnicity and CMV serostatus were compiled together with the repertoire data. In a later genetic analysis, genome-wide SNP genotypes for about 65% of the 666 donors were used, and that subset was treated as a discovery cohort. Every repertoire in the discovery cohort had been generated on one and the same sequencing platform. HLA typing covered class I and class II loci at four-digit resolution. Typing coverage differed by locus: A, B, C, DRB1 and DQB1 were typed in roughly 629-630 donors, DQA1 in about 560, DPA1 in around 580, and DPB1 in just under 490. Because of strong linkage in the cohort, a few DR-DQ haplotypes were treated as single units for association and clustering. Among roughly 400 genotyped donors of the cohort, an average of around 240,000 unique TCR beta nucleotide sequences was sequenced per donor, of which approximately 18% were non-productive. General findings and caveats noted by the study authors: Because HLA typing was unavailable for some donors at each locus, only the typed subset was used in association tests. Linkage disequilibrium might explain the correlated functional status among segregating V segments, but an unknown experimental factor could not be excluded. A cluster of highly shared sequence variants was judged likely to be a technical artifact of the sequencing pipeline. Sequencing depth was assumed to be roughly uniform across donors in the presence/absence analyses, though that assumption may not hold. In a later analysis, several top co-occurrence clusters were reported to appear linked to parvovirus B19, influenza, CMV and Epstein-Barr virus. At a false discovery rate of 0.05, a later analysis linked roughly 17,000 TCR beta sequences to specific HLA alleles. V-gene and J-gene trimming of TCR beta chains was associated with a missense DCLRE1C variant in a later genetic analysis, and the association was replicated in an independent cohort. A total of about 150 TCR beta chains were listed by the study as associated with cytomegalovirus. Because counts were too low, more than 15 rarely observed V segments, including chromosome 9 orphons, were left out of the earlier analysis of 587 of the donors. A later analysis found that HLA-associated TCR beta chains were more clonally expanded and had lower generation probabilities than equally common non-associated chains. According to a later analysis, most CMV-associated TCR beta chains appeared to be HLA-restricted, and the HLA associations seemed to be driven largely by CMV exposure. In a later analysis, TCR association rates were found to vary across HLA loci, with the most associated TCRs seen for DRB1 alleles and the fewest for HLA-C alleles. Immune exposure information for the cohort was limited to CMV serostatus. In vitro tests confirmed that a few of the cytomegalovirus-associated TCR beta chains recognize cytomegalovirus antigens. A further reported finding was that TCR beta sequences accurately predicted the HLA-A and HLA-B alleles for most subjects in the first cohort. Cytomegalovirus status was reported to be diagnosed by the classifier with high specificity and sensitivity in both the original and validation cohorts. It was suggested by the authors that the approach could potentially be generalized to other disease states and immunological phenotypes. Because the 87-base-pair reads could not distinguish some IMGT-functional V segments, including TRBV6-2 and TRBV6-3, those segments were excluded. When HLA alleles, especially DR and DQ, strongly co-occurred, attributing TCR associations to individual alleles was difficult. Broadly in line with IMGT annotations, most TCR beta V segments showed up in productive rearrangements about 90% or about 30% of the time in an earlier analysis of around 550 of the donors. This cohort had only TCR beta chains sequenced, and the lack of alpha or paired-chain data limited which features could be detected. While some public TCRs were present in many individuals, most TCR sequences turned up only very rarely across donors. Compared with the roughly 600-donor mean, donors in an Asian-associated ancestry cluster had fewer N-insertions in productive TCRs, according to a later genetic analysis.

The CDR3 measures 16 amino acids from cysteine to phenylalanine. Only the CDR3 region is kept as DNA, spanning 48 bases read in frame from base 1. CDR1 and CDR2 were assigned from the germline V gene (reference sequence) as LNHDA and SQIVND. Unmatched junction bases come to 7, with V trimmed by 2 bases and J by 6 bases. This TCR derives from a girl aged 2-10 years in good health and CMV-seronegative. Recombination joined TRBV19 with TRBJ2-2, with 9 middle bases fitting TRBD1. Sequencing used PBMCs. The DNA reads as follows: TGTGCCAGTAGTATATTAGTACAGGGGGCTGCCGGGGAGCTGTTTTTT. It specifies CASSILVQGAAGELFF.